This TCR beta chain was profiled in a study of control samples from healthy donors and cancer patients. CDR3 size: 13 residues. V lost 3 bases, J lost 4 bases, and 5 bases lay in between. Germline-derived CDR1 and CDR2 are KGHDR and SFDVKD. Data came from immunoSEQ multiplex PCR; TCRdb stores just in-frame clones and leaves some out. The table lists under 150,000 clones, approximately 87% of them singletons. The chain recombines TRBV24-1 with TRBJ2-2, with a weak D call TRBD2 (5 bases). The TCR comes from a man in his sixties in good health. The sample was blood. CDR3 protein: CATSDEGTGELFF. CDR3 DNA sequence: TGTGCCACCAGTGATGAGGGCACCGGGGAGCTGTTTTTT.